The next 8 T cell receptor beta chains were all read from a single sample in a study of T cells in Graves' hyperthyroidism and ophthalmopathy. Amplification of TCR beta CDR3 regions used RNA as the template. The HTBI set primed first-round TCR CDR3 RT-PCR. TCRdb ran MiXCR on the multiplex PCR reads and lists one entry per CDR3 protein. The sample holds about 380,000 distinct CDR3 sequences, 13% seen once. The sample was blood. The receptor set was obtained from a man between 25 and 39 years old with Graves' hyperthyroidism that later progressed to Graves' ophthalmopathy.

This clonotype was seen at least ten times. In DNA, the CDR3 is TGTGCCAGCAGTGATCTCCAGGGTGTAAAAGATGGCTACACCTTC. Residues: CASSDLQGVKDGYTF. The genes are TRBV2 and TRBJ1-2, with D tentatively TRBD1 (5 bases). Deletions cut 3 bases from V and 6 bases from J, with 17 bases between. This CDR3 region has 15 residues. Germline V CDR1 and CDR2: SNHLY, FYNNEI. Filled out from reference TRBV2 and TRBJ1-2, the complete variable domain reads EPEVTQTPSHQVTQMGQEVILRCVPISNHLYFYWYRQILGQKVEFLVSFYNNEISEKSEIFDDQFSVERPDGSNFTLKIRSTKLEDSAMYFCASSDLQGVKDGYTFGSGTRLTVV.

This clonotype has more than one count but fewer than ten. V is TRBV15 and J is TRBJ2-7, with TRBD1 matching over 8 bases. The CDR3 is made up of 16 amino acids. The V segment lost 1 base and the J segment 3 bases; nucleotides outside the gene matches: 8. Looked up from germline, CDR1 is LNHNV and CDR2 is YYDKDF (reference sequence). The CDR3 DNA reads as TGTGCCACCAGCAGAGGAGCAGGGGGCTTCTTCTACGAGCAGTACTTC. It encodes CATSRGAGGFFYEQYF. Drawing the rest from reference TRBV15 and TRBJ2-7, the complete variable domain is DAMVIQNPRYQVTQFGKPVTLSCSQTLNHNVMYWYQQKSSQAPKLLFHYYDKDFNNEADTPDNFQSRRPNTSFCFLDIRSPGLGDTAMYLCATSRGAGGFFYEQYFGPGTRLTVT.

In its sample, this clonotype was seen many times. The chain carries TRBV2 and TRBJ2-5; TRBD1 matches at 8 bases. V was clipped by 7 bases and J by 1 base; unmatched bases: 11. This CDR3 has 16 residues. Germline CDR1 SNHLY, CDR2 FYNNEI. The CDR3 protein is CASTRQGQGSQETQYF. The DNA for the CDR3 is TGTGCCAGCACCAGGCAAGGACAGGGCTCCCAAGAGACCCAGTACTTC. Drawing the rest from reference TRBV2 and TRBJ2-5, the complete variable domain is EPEVTQTPSHQVTQMGQEVILRCVPISNHLYFYWYRQILGQKVEFLVSFYNNEISEKSEIFDDQFSVERPDGSNFTLKIRSTKLEDSAMYFCASTRQGQGSQETQYFGPGTRLLVL.

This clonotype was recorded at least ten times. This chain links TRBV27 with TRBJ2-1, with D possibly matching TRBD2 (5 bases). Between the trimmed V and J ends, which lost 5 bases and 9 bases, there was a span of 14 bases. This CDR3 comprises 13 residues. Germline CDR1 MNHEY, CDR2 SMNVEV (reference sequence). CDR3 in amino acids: CASSLTAGFEQFF. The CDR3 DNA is TGTGCCAGCAGTCTCACTGCGGGTTTTGAGCAGTTCTTC.

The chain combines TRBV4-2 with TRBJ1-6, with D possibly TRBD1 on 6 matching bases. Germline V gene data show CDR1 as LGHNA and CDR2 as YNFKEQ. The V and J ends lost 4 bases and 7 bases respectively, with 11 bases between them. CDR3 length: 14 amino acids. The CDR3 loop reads CASSRGTPNSPLHF. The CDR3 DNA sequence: TGTGCCAGCAGCCGCGGGACACCGAATTCACCCCTCCACTTT.

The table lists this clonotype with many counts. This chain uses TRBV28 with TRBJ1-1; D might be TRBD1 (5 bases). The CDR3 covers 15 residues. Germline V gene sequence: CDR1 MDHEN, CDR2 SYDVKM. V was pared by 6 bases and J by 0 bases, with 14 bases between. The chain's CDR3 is CASSSGIRVNTEAFF. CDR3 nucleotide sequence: TGTGCCAGCAGCTCAGGGATTCGGGTGAACACTGAAGCTTTCTTT.

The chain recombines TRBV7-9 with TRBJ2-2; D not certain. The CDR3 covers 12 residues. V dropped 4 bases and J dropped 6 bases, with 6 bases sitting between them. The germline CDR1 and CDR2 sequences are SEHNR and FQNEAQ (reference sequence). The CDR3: CASSWEAGELFF. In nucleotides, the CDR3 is TGTGCCAGCAGCTGGGAAGCCGGGGAGCTGTTTTTT.

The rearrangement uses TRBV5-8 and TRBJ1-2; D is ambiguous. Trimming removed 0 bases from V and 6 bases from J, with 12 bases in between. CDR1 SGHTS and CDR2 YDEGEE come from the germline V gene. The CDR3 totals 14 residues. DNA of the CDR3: TGTGCCAGCAGCTTGGATGGGGAGAGAAATGGCTACACCTTC. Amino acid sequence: CASSLDGERNGYTF.